This T cell receptor beta chain was recorded in a study of CD8 T cells in ankylosing spondylitis. Points from the study as a whole: Clones that were linked to disease were CD8+ and were relatively rare in peripheral blood. The study looked at matched synovial fluid samples from ankylosing spondylitis patients. Disease-linked clones were reported to be significantly enriched there. Previous work reported some of these motif variants in the synovial fluid and blood of reactive arthritis.

The sample holds many counts of this clonotype. Its antigen is unidentified. The V end was cut by 11 bases, the J end by 1 base, with 14 bases between. There are 13 residues in the CDR3. As the method for making TCR beta libraries, quantitative 5'-RACE with molecular barcodes was used. TCRdb ran MiXCR on the 5' RACE reads and lists one entry per CDR3 protein. In the table there are some 140,000 distinct CDR3 sequences, 7% to 8% of which are singletons. The sequence came from a female donor with ankylosing spondylitis or in good health (not recorded which). The rearrangement links TRBV12-3 or TRBV12-4 to TRBJ1-2; no clear D. The sample consisted of blood, either unsorted or a sorted T cell fraction (not recorded which). CDR3 nucleotide sequence: TGTGCCGCCCAGGAGGAGGGTAACTATGGCTACACCTTC. Translation gives CAAQEEGNYGYTF.